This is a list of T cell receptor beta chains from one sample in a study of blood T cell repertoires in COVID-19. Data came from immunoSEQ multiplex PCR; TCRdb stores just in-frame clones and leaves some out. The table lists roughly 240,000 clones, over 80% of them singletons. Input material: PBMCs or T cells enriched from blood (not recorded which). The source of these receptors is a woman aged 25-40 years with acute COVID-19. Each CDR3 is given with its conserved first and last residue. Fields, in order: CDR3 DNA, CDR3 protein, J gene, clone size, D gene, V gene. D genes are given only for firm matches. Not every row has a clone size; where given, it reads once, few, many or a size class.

CDR3nt: TGTGCCAGCAGTCCCCTCGAGGCGGCCTACAATGAGCAGTTCTTC; CDR3aa: CASSPLEAAYNEQFF; j_gene: TRBJ2-1; abundance: -; d_gene: -; v_gene: TRBV27
CDR3nt: TGTGCCAGCAGTAAGGCGGGGGGAACCGGGGAGCTGTTTTTT; CDR3aa: CASSKAGGTGELFF; j_gene: TRBJ2-2; abundance: -; d_gene: TRBD2; v_gene: TRBV6-5
CDR3nt: TGCAGCGTAGCCGGGACAGGGGGAACAGTAGGCACCTTC; CDR3aa: CSVAGTGGTVGTF; j_gene: TRBJ1-2; abundance: -; d_gene: TRBD1; v_gene: TRBV29-1
CDR3nt: TGTGCCAGCAGCCAAAACTTTGGCTCCTACGAGCAGTACTTC; CDR3aa: CASSQNFGSYEQYF; j_gene: TRBJ2-7; abundance: -; d_gene: -; v_gene: TRBV14
CDR3nt: TGTGCCAGCAGGGTAGCGGGGTTTGGCTATGAGCAGTTCTTC; CDR3aa: CASRVAGFGYEQFF; j_gene: TRBJ2-1; abundance: -; d_gene: TRBD2; v_gene: TRBV6-5
CDR3nt: TGTGCTAGCAGCCCCTCCGCCAGGGATGGGGAGCTGTTTTTT; CDR3aa: CASSPSARDGELFF; j_gene: TRBJ2-2; abundance: -; d_gene: -; v_gene: TRBV7-7
CDR3nt: TGTGCCAGCAGCTTTGGGGGACAGGGACAAGGCTACACCTTC; CDR3aa: CASSFGGQGQGYTF; j_gene: TRBJ1-2; abundance: -; d_gene: TRBD1; v_gene: TRBV7-9
CDR3nt: TGTGCCAGCTCACCTGAGGTCCGGCAGAACACTGAAGCTTTCTTT; CDR3aa: CASSPEVRQNTEAFF; j_gene: TRBJ1-1; abundance: once; d_gene: -; v_gene: TRBV18
CDR3nt: TGTGCCAGTAGTAGCGGACTCCGCTACGAGCAGTACTTC; CDR3aa: CASSSGLRYEQYF; j_gene: TRBJ2-7; abundance: -; d_gene: -; v_gene: TRBV19
CDR3nt: TGTGCCAGCAGCTTAGGACAGGGGCGGCACGAGCAGTACTTC; CDR3aa: CASSLGQGRHEQYF; j_gene: TRBJ2-7; abundance: -; d_gene: TRBD1; v_gene: TRBV7-9
CDR3nt: TGTGCTAGTGGTTTGAGGGCTAGCGGATTCACTCAAGAGACCCAGTACTTC; CDR3aa: CASGLRASGFTQETQYF; j_gene: TRBJ2-5; abundance: -; d_gene: TRBD2; v_gene: TRBV12-5
CDR3nt: TGTGCCAGCAGCTCACAGCACTCTGGAAACACCATATATTTT; CDR3aa: CASSSQHSGNTIYF; j_gene: TRBJ1-3; abundance: -; d_gene: -; v_gene: TRBV2
CDR3nt: TGTGCCAGCAGGCCACCGGGACAGGGGAACACCGGGGAGCTGTTTTTT; CDR3aa: CASRPPGQGNTGELFF; j_gene: TRBJ2-2; abundance: -; d_gene: TRBD1; v_gene: TRBV3-1/TRBV3-2
CDR3nt: TGTGCCATCAGCGGAGGAGGGAGCGGGGGGGCCACAGATACGCAGTATTTT; CDR3aa: CAISGGGSGGATDTQYF; j_gene: TRBJ2-3; abundance: -; d_gene: TRBD2; v_gene: TRBV10-3
CDR3nt: TGTGCCAGCAGCTTCCCAGGGCCCACTGAAGCTTTCTTT; CDR3aa: CASSFPGPTEAFF; j_gene: TRBJ1-1; abundance: -; d_gene: -; v_gene: TRBV7-9
CDR3nt: TGTGCCAGCAGCTTAGGACAGGTTTATGGCTACACCTTC; CDR3aa: CASSLGQVYGYTF; j_gene: TRBJ1-2; abundance: once; d_gene: TRBD1; v_gene: TRBV12-3/TRBV12-4
CDR3nt: TGTGCCATCAGTGAGTCGAGACAGATTGTCTCTGGAAACACCATATATTTT; CDR3aa: CAISESRQIVSGNTIYF; j_gene: TRBJ1-3; abundance: -; d_gene: -; v_gene: TRBV10-3
CDR3nt: TGTGCCAGCAGCGCCCAAGGGGGCCTCTATGGCTACACCTTC; CDR3aa: CASSAQGGLYGYTF; j_gene: TRBJ1-2; abundance: -; d_gene: TRBD1; v_gene: TRBV9
CDR3nt: TGTGCCAGTAGTATAGCCTCCGGGACAGTAGACTATGGCTACACCTTC; CDR3aa: CASSIASGTVDYGYTF; j_gene: TRBJ1-2; abundance: -; d_gene: TRBD1; v_gene: TRBV19
CDR3nt: TGCGCCAGCAGCCAAGAAGCCGAAGATCCAGGTGGAGCTTTCTTT; CDR3aa: CASSQEAEDPGGAFF; j_gene: TRBJ1-1; abundance: -; d_gene: -; v_gene: TRBV4-1
CDR3nt: TGTGCCAGCAGCTTGACACTGAACTATGGCTACACCTTC; CDR3aa: CASSLTLNYGYTF; j_gene: TRBJ1-2; abundance: -; d_gene: -; v_gene: TRBV7-9
CDR3nt: TGTGCCACCAGCAGAGAGGCCCAGGACTATGGCTACACCTTC; CDR3aa: CATSREAQDYGYTF; j_gene: TRBJ1-2; abundance: few; d_gene: -; v_gene: TRBV15
CDR3nt: TGTGCCAGCAGCTTTTTAGGGGTTAGTAATTCACCCCTCCACTTT; CDR3aa: CASSFLGVSNSPLHF; j_gene: TRBJ1-6; abundance: -; d_gene: -; v_gene: TRBV11-2
CDR3nt: TGTGCTAGTGTAGGGTCGGACAGCACCACAGATACGCAGTATTTT; CDR3aa: CASVGSDSTTDTQYF; j_gene: TRBJ2-3; abundance: -; d_gene: -; v_gene: TRBV12-5
CDR3nt: TGTGCCAGCAGTGCGACAGTCAACTCCTACAATGAGCAGTTCTTC; CDR3aa: CASSATVNSYNEQFF; j_gene: TRBJ2-1; abundance: -; d_gene: -; v_gene: TRBV6-4
CDR3nt: TGTGCCAGTAGTACCCTAGCGGGGGTAACCCGTAGCCAAAACATTCAGTACTTC; CDR3aa: CASSTLAGVTRSQNIQYF; j_gene: TRBJ2-4; abundance: -; d_gene: TRBD2; v_gene: TRBV19
CDR3nt: TGTGCCACCAGCCACGGGACAGGGGGCCCACCCCTCCACTTT; CDR3aa: CATSHGTGGPPLHF; j_gene: TRBJ1-6; abundance: -; d_gene: TRBD1; v_gene: TRBV15
CDR3nt: TGCGCCAGCAGCCAAGAATCAATCGGACAGGGGGCGGTTGGAAACACCATATATTTT; CDR3aa: CASSQESIGQGAVGNTIYF; j_gene: TRBJ1-3; abundance: -; d_gene: TRBD1; v_gene: TRBV4-1
CDR3nt: TGTGCCAGCAGCCGCAGACAGGGAGCTAACTATGGCTACACCTTC; CDR3aa: CASSRRQGANYGYTF; j_gene: TRBJ1-2; abundance: -; d_gene: TRBD1; v_gene: TRBV7-2
CDR3nt: TGTGCCAGCAGTGCACAGGGGGCCCGCTATGGCTACACCTTC; CDR3aa: CASSAQGARYGYTF; j_gene: TRBJ1-2; abundance: -; d_gene: TRBD1; v_gene: TRBV2
CDR3nt: TGTGCCAGCAGCCTCAAGATAGGACAAGTCTATGGCTACACCTTC; CDR3aa: CASSLKIGQVYGYTF; j_gene: TRBJ1-2; abundance: -; d_gene: -; v_gene: TRBV3-1/TRBV3-2
CDR3nt: TGCGCCACCCGGGGGATTGGCGGCACTGAAGCTTTCTTT; CDR3aa: CATRGIGGTEAFF; j_gene: TRBJ1-1; abundance: -; d_gene: -; v_gene: TRBV5-1
CDR3nt: TGTGCCAGCAGCCAAGGGGAGGTTCAGGACTATGGCTACACCTTC; CDR3aa: CASSQGEVQDYGYTF; j_gene: TRBJ1-2; abundance: -; d_gene: -; v_gene: TRBV7-9
CDR3nt: TGTGCCAGCAGTAGGCGGGGGGGCCTGGACAATGAGCAGTTCTTC; CDR3aa: CASSRRGGLDNEQFF; j_gene: TRBJ2-1; abundance: -; d_gene: TRBD2; v_gene: TRBV6-2/TRBV6-3
CDR3nt: TGTGCCAGCAGTGCATTGGGGAGTTGGGATGAAAAACTGTTTTTT; CDR3aa: CASSALGSWDEKLFF; j_gene: TRBJ1-4; abundance: -; d_gene: -; v_gene: TRBV2
CDR3nt: TGCAGCGTTGAATCCCGGGCAGGGGAAAATGGCTACACCTTC; CDR3aa: CSVESRAGENGYTF; j_gene: TRBJ1-2; abundance: once; d_gene: -; v_gene: TRBV29-1
CDR3nt: TGTGCCAGCAGCATGGACTTTGCTTCTGAAGCTTTCTTT; CDR3aa: CASSMDFASEAFF; j_gene: TRBJ1-1; abundance: -; d_gene: -; v_gene: TRBV5-6
CDR3nt: TGCGCCAGCAGCCGACAGCTCAATCAGCCCCAGCATTTT; CDR3aa: CASSRQLNQPQHF; j_gene: TRBJ1-5; abundance: once; d_gene: -; v_gene: TRBV4-3
CDR3nt: TGCGCCAGCAGCTTGGGGCTAGATGAGACCCAGTACTTC; CDR3aa: CASSLGLDETQYF; j_gene: TRBJ2-5; abundance: -; d_gene: -; v_gene: TRBV5-1
CDR3nt: TGCGCCAGCAGCCAAGGGACTAGCGGATACAATGAGCAGTTCTTC; CDR3aa: CASSQGTSGYNEQFF; j_gene: TRBJ2-1; abundance: -; d_gene: TRBD2; v_gene: TRBV4-3
CDR3nt: TGTGCCAGCAGTTTAGGCCCCTCGGGAGGGGAGCTGTTTTTT; CDR3aa: CASSLGPSGGELFF; j_gene: TRBJ2-2; abundance: -; d_gene: -; v_gene: TRBV27
CDR3nt: TGTGCCAGCAGGGTATCTCCGGGGGAGCAGTACTTC; CDR3aa: CASRVSPGEQYF; j_gene: TRBJ2-7; abundance: many; d_gene: -; v_gene: TRBV6-5
CDR3nt: TGTGCCAGCACCCAGGACAGCCAATCCTACAATGAGCAGTTCTTC; CDR3aa: CASTQDSQSYNEQFF; j_gene: TRBJ2-1; abundance: -; d_gene: -; v_gene: TRBV6-6
CDR3nt: TGCGCCAGCAGCCAAGACAGGGCTGCTGCGGGTGGCTACACCTTC; CDR3aa: CASSQDRAAAGGYTF; j_gene: TRBJ1-2; abundance: -; d_gene: TRBD1; v_gene: TRBV5-1
CDR3nt: TGTGCCAGCAGCTTAGGCCCTGGCGGTGTGAACGCTGAAGCTTTCTTT; CDR3aa: CASSLGPGGVNAEAFF; j_gene: TRBJ1-1; abundance: -; d_gene: -; v_gene: TRBV7-6
CDR3nt: TGTGCCAGCTCACCATATCAGGACTCTGGAAACACCATATATTTT; CDR3aa: CASSPYQDSGNTIYF; j_gene: TRBJ1-3; abundance: -; d_gene: -; v_gene: TRBV18
CDR3nt: TGTGCCAGCAGCTTGGACCCGACAGGGGAGGCCGGGGAGCTGTTTTTT; CDR3aa: CASSLDPTGEAGELFF; j_gene: TRBJ2-2; abundance: once; d_gene: TRBD1; v_gene: TRBV5-4
CDR3nt: TGTGCCACCAGCAGAGAAGGGGACAGGTATAGCGGGGGCCCGCCAGGTGAGCAGTTCTTC; CDR3aa: CATSREGDRYSGGPPGEQFF; j_gene: TRBJ2-1; abundance: -; d_gene: -; v_gene: TRBV15
CDR3nt: TGTGCCAGCAGCCAGACTAGCGGGGTAGATACGCAGTATTTT; CDR3aa: CASSQTSGVDTQYF; j_gene: TRBJ2-3; abundance: -; d_gene: TRBD2; v_gene: TRBV3-1/TRBV3-2
CDR3nt: TGCGCCAGCAGCTCAACCCGGACTAGCCAAGAGACCCAGTACTTC; CDR3aa: CASSSTRTSQETQYF; j_gene: TRBJ2-5; abundance: once; d_gene: TRBD2; v_gene: TRBV5-1
CDR3nt: TGCGCCAGCAGCCGCGAGAGGGATACGCAGTATTTT; CDR3aa: CASSRERDTQYF; j_gene: TRBJ2-3; abundance: few; d_gene: -; v_gene: TRBV5-1
CDR3nt: TGTGCCAGCAGTACATTCCGGGACAGATCATATGGCTACACCTTC; CDR3aa: CASSTFRDRSYGYTF; j_gene: TRBJ1-2; abundance: -; d_gene: TRBD1; v_gene: TRBV6-2/TRBV6-3
CDR3nt: TGTGCCATCGGCGCCAGGGACAGCCAAGAGACCCAGTACTTC; CDR3aa: CAIGARDSQETQYF; j_gene: TRBJ2-5; abundance: -; d_gene: TRBD1; v_gene: TRBV10-3